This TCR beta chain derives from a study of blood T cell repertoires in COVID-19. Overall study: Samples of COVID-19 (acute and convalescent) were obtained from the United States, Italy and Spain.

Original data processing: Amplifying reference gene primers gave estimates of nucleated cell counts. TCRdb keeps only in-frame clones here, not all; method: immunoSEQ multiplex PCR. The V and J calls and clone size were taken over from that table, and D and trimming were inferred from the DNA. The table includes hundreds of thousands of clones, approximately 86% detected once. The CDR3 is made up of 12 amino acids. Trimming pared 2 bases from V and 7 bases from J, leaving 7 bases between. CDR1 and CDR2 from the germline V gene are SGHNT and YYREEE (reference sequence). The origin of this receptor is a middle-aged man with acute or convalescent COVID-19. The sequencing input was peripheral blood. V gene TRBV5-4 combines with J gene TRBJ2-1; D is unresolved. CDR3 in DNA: TGTGCCAGCAGCTTCCAATTGAATGAGCAGTTCTTC. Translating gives CASSFQLNEQFF.